What follows describes a single TCR beta chain. As yet, its antigen is unknown. The data belong to a study of T cell responses to AZD1222 COVID-19 vaccine. General study results and limits: The study sampled repertoires only after the peak T cell response. A mostly white British donor set with more females was recruited, and clonal diversity was possibly underestimated. Across spike, vaccine-associated CD4 TCRs were found, dominant at 160-218 and 743-854. Spike-specific TCR depth and breadth grew after two AZD1222 doses.

V was clipped by 0 bases and J by 0 bases, with 16 bases between them. In germline, CDR1 is SGHDT, CDR2 YYEEEE. This CDR3 is 19 amino acids long. Method: immunoSEQ multiplex PCR; TCRdb's copy keeps in-frame clones and lacks some. This sample has 150,000 or so clones, with 90% to 95% found just once. The clonotype was recovered from an adult in good health. The chain combines TRBV5-6 with TRBJ2-6, with D possibly TRBD1 on 7 matching bases. The specimen was peripheral blood, collected on day 0 of AZD1222 vaccination. The CDR3 spells CASSLVMQGGLSGANVLTF. Written as DNA, the CDR3 is TGTGCCAGCAGCTTGGTTATGCAGGGGGGTCTCTCTGGGGCCAACGTCCTGACTTTC.